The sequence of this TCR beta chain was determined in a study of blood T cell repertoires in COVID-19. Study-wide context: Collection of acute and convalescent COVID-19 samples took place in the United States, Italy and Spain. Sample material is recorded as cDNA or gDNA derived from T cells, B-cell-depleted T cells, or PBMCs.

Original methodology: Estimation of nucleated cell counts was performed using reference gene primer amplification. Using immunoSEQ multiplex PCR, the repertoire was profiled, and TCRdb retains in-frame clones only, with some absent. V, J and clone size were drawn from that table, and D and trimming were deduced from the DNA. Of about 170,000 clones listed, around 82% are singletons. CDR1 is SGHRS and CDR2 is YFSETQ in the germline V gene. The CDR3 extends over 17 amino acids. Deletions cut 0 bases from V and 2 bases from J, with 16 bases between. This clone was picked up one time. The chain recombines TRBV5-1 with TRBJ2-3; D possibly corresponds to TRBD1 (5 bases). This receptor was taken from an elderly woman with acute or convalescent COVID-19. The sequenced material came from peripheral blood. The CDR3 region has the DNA TGCGCCAGCAGCTTGGCGATTCGGCAGGGCGCCACAGATACGCAGTATTTT. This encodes CASSLAIRQGATDTQYF.